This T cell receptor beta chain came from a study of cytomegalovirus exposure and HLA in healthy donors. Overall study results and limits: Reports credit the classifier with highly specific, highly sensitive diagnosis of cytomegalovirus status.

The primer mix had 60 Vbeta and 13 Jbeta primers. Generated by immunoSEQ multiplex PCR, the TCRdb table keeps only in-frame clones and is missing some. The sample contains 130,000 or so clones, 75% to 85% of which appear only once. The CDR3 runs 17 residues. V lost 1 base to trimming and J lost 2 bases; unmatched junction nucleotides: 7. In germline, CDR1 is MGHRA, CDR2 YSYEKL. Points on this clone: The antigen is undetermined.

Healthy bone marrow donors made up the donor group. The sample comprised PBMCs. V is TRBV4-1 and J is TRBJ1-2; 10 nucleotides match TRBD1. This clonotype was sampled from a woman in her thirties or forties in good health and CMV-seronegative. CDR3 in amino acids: CASSQGTDRGRNYGYTF. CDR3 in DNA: TGCGCCAGCAGCCAAGGCACCGACAGGGGGCGAAACTATGGCTACACCTTC.